Listed below are T cell receptor beta chains from one sample, sequenced in a study of T cells after yellow fever vaccination. TCRdb used MiXCR to reprocess the 5' RACE reads, holding one entry per CDR3 protein. The sample has around 320,000 distinct CDR3 sequences, roughly 4.3% seen once. The starting material was PBMCs, obtained 15 days after the yellow fever booster vaccination. Receptors were obtained from a young man who received the YFV17D yellow fever vaccine. Both conserved end residues are part of each CDR3. D genes are given only for firm matches. The size entry is marked missing in some rows and otherwise reads once, few, many or a size class.

J gene	clone size	D gene	V gene	CDR3 DNA	CDR3 protein
TRBJ2-3	many	.	TRBV7-8	TGTGCCAGCAGCTGGAGGGACGGCACAGATACGCAGTATTTT	CASSWRDGTDTQYF
TRBJ1-1	many	.	TRBV7-9	TGTGCCAGCAGCTCTAGGGGGTCCCTAGTCACTGAAGCTTTCTTT	CASSSRGSLVTEAFF
TRBJ2-7	many	.	TRBV4-3	TGCGCCAGCAGCCAAGATCTTGGAGACTACGAGCAGTACTTC	CASSQDLGDYEQYF
TRBJ2-7	few	.	TRBV5-1	TGCGCCAGCAGCTTGGGAATTTCCGTAGGCCCAGGAGAGTACTACGAGCAGTACTTC	CASSLGISVGPGEYYEQYF
TRBJ2-1	few	TRBD2	TRBV6-4	TGTGCCAGCAGTGATGGAGCGGGGGGCGGTAGTGAGCAGTTCTTC	CASSDGAGGGSEQFF
TRBJ2-5	many	.	TRBV9	TGTGCCAGCAGCCCTAGACTGAGGGATGAGACCCAGTACTTC	CASSPRLRDETQYF
TRBJ2-1	many	.	TRBV29-1	TGCAGCGTAGAAGGACGGGTGGGTTTTGGCTCCTACAATGAGCAGTTCTTC	CSVEGRVGFGSYNEQFF
TRBJ2-2	few	TRBD1	TRBV11-2	TGTGCCAGCAGCTTAGATCGGGGACAGATAACCGGGGAGCTGTTTTTT	CASSLDRGQITGELFF
TRBJ2-3	many	.	TRBV7-9	TGTGCCAGCAGCTTTGGCGGAGCTAGTGGCACAGATACGCAGTATTTT	CASSFGGASGTDTQYF
TRBJ1-1	many	.	TRBV5-1	TGCGCCAGCAGGCCTCGACAGGCTTCCATGAACACTGAAGCTTTCTTT	CASRPRQASMNTEAFF
TRBJ2-5	few	.	TRBV5-1	TGCGCCAGCAGCGGAGCAGGGACAGAGACCCAGTACTTC	CASSGAGTETQYF
TRBJ2-5	.	.	TRBV5-4	TGTGCCAGCAGCTTGCAGGGGTCAAGAGAGACCCAGTACTTC	CASSLQGSRETQYF
TRBJ2-2	.	.	TRBV4-3	TGCGCCAGCAGATTTAGGCGGAACACCGGGGAGCTGTTTTTT	CASRFRRNTGELFF
TRBJ1-4	.	.	TRBV12-3/TRBV12-4	TGTGCCAGCAGGAGGGGTTCTGAAAAACTGTTTTTT	CASRRGSEKLFF
TRBJ2-1	few	TRBD2	TRBV18	TGTGCCAGCTCAAAACTAGCGGGAGTTAACAATGAGCAGTTCTTC	CASSKLAGVNNEQFF
TRBJ2-2	.	.	TRBV19	TGTGCCAGTAGTATGATGGGCACCGGGGAGCTGTTTTTT	CASSMMGTGELFF
TRBJ1-1	many	.	TRBV6-5	TGTGCCAGCAGTTACGAGGGGGGTGTGGGAAACACTGAAGCTTTCTTT	CASSYEGGVGNTEAFF
TRBJ2-2	few	.	TRBV18	TGTGCCAGCTCACCAGTCGTGCTAGCTCGAACCGGGGAGCTGTTTTTT	CASSPVVLARTGELFF